This T cell receptor beta chain originates from a study of blood T cell repertoires in COVID-19. The assay was immunoSEQ multiplex PCR, and TCRdb's table has in-frame clones only and misses some. The sample lists 140,000 to 150,000 clones, more than 75% occurring once. The length of the CDR3 is 15 residues. From germline, CDR1 is LGHDT and CDR2 YNNKEL (reference sequence). The TCR was taken from a man aged 60-69 years with active or convalescent COVID-19. The source material was peripheral blood. The V call is TRBV3-1 (or the pseudogene TRBV3-2), the J call TRBJ2-4, with 7 bases identical to TRBD2. The DNA for the CDR3 is TGTGCGGAAAAAAGGCGGGGGATGGCCAAAAACATTCAGTACTTC. Protein sequence: CAEKRRGMAKNIQYF.